This T cell receptor (beta chain) was sequenced in a study of radiation and T cells in renal cell carcinoma. Study information: Nephrectomy followed 15 Gy stereotactic body radiation by 4 weeks. Study-wide points: No pretreatment tumor biopsies were available for baseline clonotypes.

The time point here: baseline pretreatment blood. Treatment meaning: 15 Gy SBRT to primary tumor, nephrectomy 4 weeks later. Blood was sampled at baseline, 2 weeks and 4 weeks after SBRT. Germline V CDR1 and CDR2: SGHTA, FQGNSA. The V gene end was trimmed by 7 bases and the J gene end by 6 bases; junction bases not matched to a gene: 7. This CDR3 comprises 13 residues. Sequencing used immunoSEQ multiplex PCR; TCRdb keeps in-frame clones, though not all of them. Of 120,000 to 150,000 clones detected, less than 85% appear once; the ten largest clones hold under 30%. As regards this clone: Its matching antigen is unknown.

The rearrangement uses TRBV7-2 and TRBJ2-7; 9 bases fit TRBD1. This receptor was obtained from a woman in her 50s with renal cell carcinoma. The sample here was blood, taken from a patient whose treatment included radiotherapy and nephrectomy. CDR3 loop: CASTRDRESEQYF. The CDR3 nucleotides read TGTGCCAGCACCCGGGACAGGGAAAGCGAGCAGTACTTC.